These 8 T cell receptor beta chains were sequenced from one sample in a study of blood T cell repertoires in COVID-19. Profiled with immunoSEQ multiplex PCR; TCRdb holds only in-frame clones, not every one. The sample shows almost 100,000 clones, roughly 86% of them seen only once. Sequenced material: peripheral blood. These receptors were taken from a man aged 45-60 years with acute or convalescent COVID-19.

As for this clone: Within the sample, other DNA sequences also encode this same CDR3. The J gene is TRBJ2-1, the V gene TRBV11-3; TRBD2 matches at 9 bases. Germline CDR1 SGHNT, CDR2 YENEEA. This CDR3 region has 16 residues. V dropped 0 bases and J dropped 4; count of bases not matched to a gene: 4. CDR3 sequence: CASSLEGTSSYNEQFF. For the CDR3, the DNA is TGTGCCAGCAGCTTAGAGGGGACTAGCAGTTACAATGAGCAGTTCTTC.

The chain combines TRBV18 with TRBJ1-1; 7 positions match TRBD1. Germline values: CDR1 KGHSH, CDR2 LQKENI. The trim removed 1 base at V and 8 bases at J, leaving 4 bases unmatched. The CDR3 is 13 residues long. CDR3 DNA sequence: TGTGCCAGCTCACCACTAAAGGACAGGGAAGCTTTCTTT. As protein: CASSPLKDREAFF.

The chain joins TRBV11-2 to TRBJ2-2, with a weak D call TRBD2 (6 bases). This CDR3 has 16 residues. V was cut by 5 bases and J by 2 bases, with 15 bases left in between. Germline CDR1 SGHAT, CDR2 FQNNGV. The CDR3: CASSLQTGSNTGELFF. Written as DNA, the CDR3 is TGTGCCAGCAGCCTACAGACCGGGAGTAACACCGGGGAGCTGTTTTTT.

The chain combines TRBV30 with TRBJ2-1; D may be TRBD2 (6 bases). CDR1 and CDR2 (germline): GTSNPN, SVGIG (reference sequence). CDR3 length: 13 residues. The germline V and J ends were trimmed by 8 bases and 9 bases, with 20 bases remaining between them. The CDR3 here is CAGHGGADGEQFF. The CDR3 DNA reads TGTGCCGGTCATGGAGGGGCCGACGGTGAGCAGTTCTTC.

This chain connects TRBV13 to TRBJ2-2; 7 positions agree with TRBD2. This CDR3 comprises 14 residues. V lost 7 bases, J lost 7 bases, and 9 bases stayed unmatched. Germline assignment: CDR1 PRHDT and CDR2 FYEKMQ (reference sequence). The CDR3 loop is CASTRGRESGELFF. The CDR3 bases are TGTGCCAGCACCCGTGGGCGGGAGAGCGGGGAGCTGTTTTTT.

The rearrangement links TRBV12-3 or TRBV12-4 to TRBJ1-6, with D perhaps TRBD1 (6 bases). The CDR3 spans 12 residues. V lost 6 bases, J lost 10 bases, and 10 bases lay in between. CDR3 sequence: CASSRQVSPLHF. Here the CDR3 DNA reads TGTGCCAGCAGCCGACAGGTCTCACCCCTCCACTTT.

The V call is TRBV30, the J call TRBJ1-4; D uncertain. This CDR3 comprises 14 residues. Trimming took 5 bases from V and 4 from J, leaving 14 bases between them. Germline V lookup: CDR1 GTSNPN, CDR2 SVGIG (reference sequence). CDR3 loop: CAWGDGSGNEKLFF. CDR3 nucleotides: TGTGCCTGGGGTGACGGGTCGGGTAATGAAAAACTGTTTTTT.

This clone was seen only a few times. This sequence joins TRBV19 and TRBJ2-7; possible D gene TRBD1, 6 bases. V was cut by 7 bases and J by 0 bases, with 13 bases left in between. The CDR3 is 14 amino acids. Germline V gene sequence: CDR1 LNHDA, CDR2 SQIVND (reference sequence). The CDR3 protein is CASTEQGSSYEQYF. CDR3 bases: TGTGCCAGTACTGAACAGGGTAGCTCCTACGAGCAGTACTTC.